This T cell receptor beta chain was profiled in a study of technical replicates of blood from a few donors. The CDR3 length is 12 residues. Trimming removed 4 bases from V and 2 bases from J, with 6 bases in between. In germline, CDR1 is MNHEY, CDR2 SMNVEV (reference sequence). Produced via immunoSEQ multiplex PCR; TCRdb's table is partial and in-frame only. This sample has under 85,000 clones, with approximately 91% found just once. The specimen sequenced was T cells isolated from PBMCs. The rearrangement joins TRBV27 to TRBJ2-7; no definite D call. The sequence was obtained from a human donor in good health. Some clones in this sample may be carry-over from other donors' samples. CDR3 coding DNA: TGTGCCAGCAGTTCTTTTGCCTACGAGCAGTACTTC. It specifies CASSSFAYEQYF.